This TCR beta chain was profiled in a study of CD8 T cells in Susac syndrome. Reverse transcription of roughly 0.45 to 1 ug RNA was performed with random hexamers. With immunoSEQ multiplex PCR, TCR beta CDR3 was amplified across 54 Vbeta and 13 Jbeta. TCRdb reprocessed the immunoSEQ multiplex PCR reads via MiXCR and lists one record per CDR3 protein. Altogether 200,000 or so distinct CDR3 sequences are present, roughly 92% being singletons, with the ten largest covering about 0.15%. The V segment lost 0 bases and the J segment 6 bases; nucleotides outside the gene matches: 6. The germline gives CDR1 LNHNV, CDR2 YYDKDF (reference sequence). The CDR3 totals 16 residues. CD8+ and CD4+ blood T cells underwent TCR beta sequencing.

Sequenced: CD8+ T cells from PBMCs. J is TRBJ2-3 and V is TRBV15; 10 positions agree with TRBD2. The sequence derives from a human donor with multiple sclerosis. The CDR3 here is CATSRELAGGSDTQYF. CDR3 coding DNA: TGTGCCACCAGCAGAGAGTTAGCGGGAGGATCGGATACGCAGTATTTT.